This T cell receptor (beta chain) was retrieved from a study of read filtering for tumor transcriptome and immune sequencing. CDR1 and CDR2 from the germline V gene are MNHEY and SVGEGT. V was trimmed by 7 bases and J by 2 bases, leaving 24 bases between them. This CDR3 contains 18 residues. This clonotype has at least ten counts. From about 400 ng of RNA, a library with molecular barcoded alpha/delta and beta/gamma adaptors was made. TCRdb itself ran the reads through MiXCR, one entry per CDR3 protein. The sample yields nearly 60,000 distinct CDR3 sequences, 12% seen once. The source is a donor aged 40 or over with multiple myeloma. The material sequenced was a population of CD138-negative cells sorted from bone marrow. The J gene is TRBJ2-1, the V gene TRBV6-2 or TRBV6-3; the D gene is possibly TRBD2 (7 bases). This CDR3 is CASTYRLGGPNPYNEQFF. Written as DNA, the CDR3 is TGTGCCAGCACCTACCGTTTGGGGGGGCCAAACCCCTACAATGAGCAGTTCTTC.